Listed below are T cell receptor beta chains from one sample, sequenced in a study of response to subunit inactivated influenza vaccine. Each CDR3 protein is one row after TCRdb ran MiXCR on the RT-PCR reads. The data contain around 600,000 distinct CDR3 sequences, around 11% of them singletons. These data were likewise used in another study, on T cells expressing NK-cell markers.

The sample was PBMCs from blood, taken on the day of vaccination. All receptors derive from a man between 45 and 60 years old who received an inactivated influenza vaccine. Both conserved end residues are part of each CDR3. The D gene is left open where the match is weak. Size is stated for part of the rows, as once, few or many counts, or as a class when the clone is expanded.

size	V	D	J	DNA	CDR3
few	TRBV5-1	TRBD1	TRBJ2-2	TGCGCCAGCAGCTTAGTTGGTCAGGGGGTGAACACCGGGGAGCTGTTTTTT	CASSLVGQGVNTGELFF
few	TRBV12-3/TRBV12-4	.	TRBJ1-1	TGTGCCAGCAGTCCCGGGACCTCGGCAGCTTTCTTT	CASSPGTSAAFF
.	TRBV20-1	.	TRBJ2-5	TGCAGTGCTGGGGATTTCGAGCGGGCGACGTACCAAGAGACCCAGTACTTC	CSAGDFERATYQETQYF
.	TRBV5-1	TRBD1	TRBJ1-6	TGCGCCAGCAGCTTGGGACAGGGGGTTCCCGCAAATTCACCCCTCCACTTT	CASSLGQGVPANSPLHF
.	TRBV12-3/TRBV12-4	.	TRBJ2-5	TGTGCCAGCAGTCGCAGGGACTTCCAAGAGACCCAGTACTTC	CASSRRDFQETQYF
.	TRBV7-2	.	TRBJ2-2	TGTGCCAGCAGCTTAGTGTCCGCTAGCGTGACCGGGGAGCTGTTTTTT	CASSLVSASVTGELFF
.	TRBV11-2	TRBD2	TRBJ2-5	TGTGCCAGCAGCTTAGGAGCACTAGCGGGGGGTTCGGGAGAGACCCAGTACTTC	CASSLGALAGGSGETQYF
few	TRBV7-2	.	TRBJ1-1	TGTGCCAGCAGCTTATCCGGGGGACGACGAGCTTTCTTT	CASSLSGGRRAFF
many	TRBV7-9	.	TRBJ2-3	TGTGCCAGCAGCTTAGATGGGATCGCGGGCAATACGCAGTATTTT	CASSLDGIAGNTQYF
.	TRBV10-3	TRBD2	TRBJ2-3	TGTGCCACCCTCAAGGCGGGGGGAATAGATACGCAGTATTTT	CATLKAGGIDTQYF
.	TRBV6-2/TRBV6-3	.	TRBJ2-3	TGTGCCAGCAGCCTGACGGGGTGGCGAGCAGATACGCAGTATTTT	CASSLTGWRADTQYF
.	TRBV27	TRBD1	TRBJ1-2	TGTGCCAGCAGTTTAAAAGGACAGGGCTATGGCTACACCTTC	CASSLKGQGYGYTF
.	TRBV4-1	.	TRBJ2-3	TGCGCCAGCAGCCCCAATCGTGGCACAGATACGCAGTATTTT	CASSPNRGTDTQYF
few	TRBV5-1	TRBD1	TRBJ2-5	TGCGCCAGCAGCTTGGCCCCTGGACAGGGAGCGCGTGAGACCCAGTACTTC	CASSLAPGQGARETQYF
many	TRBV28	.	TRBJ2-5	TGTGCCAGCAGTTTCCTTTCAGGGTCCCGAGAGACCCAGTACTTC	CASSFLSGSRETQYF
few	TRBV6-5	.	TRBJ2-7	TGTGCCAGCAGTTACATTGCAGGGCCCTACGAGCAGTACTTC	CASSYIAGPYEQYF
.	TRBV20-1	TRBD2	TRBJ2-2	TGCAGTGCTAGAGATGTGAGCGGGAGGGGGGTCACCGGGGAGCTGTTTTTT	CSARDVSGRGVTGELFF
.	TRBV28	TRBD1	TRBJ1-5	TGTGCCAGCAGTTCAACAGGGGTGGAGGGCAATCAGCCCCAGCATTTT	CASSSTGVEGNQPQHF
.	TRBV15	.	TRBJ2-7	TGTGCCACCAGCCCCGATGGGTCCCCCTCCTACGAGCAGTACTTC	CATSPDGSPSYEQYF
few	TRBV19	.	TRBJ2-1	TGTGCCAGTAGTGAAAGCGGCTCCTACAATGAGCAGTTCTTC	CASSESGSYNEQFF
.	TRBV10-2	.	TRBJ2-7	TGCGCCAGCAGTCCAGGACAATCGGACTACGAGCAGTACTTC	CASSPGQSDYEQYF
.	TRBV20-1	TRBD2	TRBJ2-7	TGCAGTGCTAGCTCACTCCGGACTAGCGGGGTTGCCTACGAGCAGTACTTC	CSASSLRTSGVAYEQYF
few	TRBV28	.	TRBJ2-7	TGTGCCAGCAGTTTACTGGCAGGGGGGGACTATAAGCAGTACTTC	CASSLLAGGDYKQYF
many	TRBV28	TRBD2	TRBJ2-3	TGTGCCAGCAGTTTTTATATAATAGCGGGGATCACAGATACGCAGTATTTT	CASSFYIIAGITDTQYF
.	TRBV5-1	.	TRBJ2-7	TGCGCCAGCAGCTTGGTTGAGGGGAACTACGAGCAGTACTTC	CASSLVEGNYEQYF